The 29 T cell receptor beta chains below were found in one sample sequenced in a study of Graves' ophthalmopathy and Graves' hyperthyroidism. Beta-chain TCR CDR3 regions were amplified from RNA transcripts. Investigators did first-round RT-PCR with HTBI primers, then second-round multiplex PCR. TCRdb called the multiplex PCR reads again in MiXCR, with one record for every CDR3 protein. The sample lists 400,000 to 450,000 distinct CDR3 sequences, 21% occurring once. Sample: peripheral blood. The source of these receptors is a woman under 30 with stable Graves' hyperthyroidism.

This clonotype was recorded many times. The chain uses TRBV19 and TRBJ1-1; D ambiguous. The CDR3 is made up of 12 amino acids. V gave up 5 bases and J gave up 10 bases, with 14 bases separating them. CDR1 is LNHDA, CDR2 SQIVND, per germline (reference sequence). The CDR3 DNA sequence: TGTGCCAGTAGTTTTCAGGCATCTAGAGCTTTCTTT. Protein sequence: CASSFQASRAFF.

The rearrangement uses TRBV30 and TRBJ2-6; maybe TRBD1 (6 bases). The CDR3 totals 16 residues. The ends were cut back, 1 base at V and 1 base at J, with 11 bases in the middle. The germline CDR1 and CDR2 sequences are GTSNPN and SVGIG (reference sequence). Here the CDR3 DNA reads TGTGCCTGGAGTGAGCTTGGACAGTCTGGGGCCAACGTCCTGACTTTC. This codes for CAWSELGQSGANVLTF.

This clonotype was counted many times. This chain joins TRBV10-3 and TRBJ2-7, with D possibly matching TRBD1 (6 bases). This CDR3 is built from 17 residues. CDR1 is ENHRY and CDR2 is SYGVKD in the germline V gene. V was clipped by 0 bases and J by 2 bases, with 17 bases between them. CDR3 loop: CAISESTAAAGAYEQYF. CDR3 nucleotides: TGTGCCATCAGTGAGTCGACTGCGGCGGCAGGGGCCTACGAGCAGTACTTC.

V and J are TRBV9 and TRBJ1-2; D is undetermined. CDR1 SGDLS and CDR2 YYNGEE come from the germline V gene. The ends were cut back, 0 bases at V and 4 bases at J, with 10 bases in the middle. The CDR3 has 14 residues. As DNA, the CDR3 is TGTGCCAGCAGCGTAGAGGAGGGCACCTATGGCTACACCTTC. Translation: CASSVEEGTYGYTF. Variable domain in full (rest from reference TRBV9 and TRBJ1-2): DSGVTQTPKHLITATGQRVTLRCSPRSGDLSVYWYQQSLDQGLQFLIQYYNGEERAKGNILERFSAQQFPDLHSELNLSSLELGDSALYFCASSVEEGTYGYTFGSGTRLTVV.

This clonotype occurred many times. The CDR3: CASSLKGIQANTEAFF. CDR3 DNA: TGTGCCAGCAGCCTAAAGGGGATACAGGCGAACACTGAAGCTTTCTTT. The J gene is TRBJ1-1, the V gene TRBV7-3; TRBD1 is a possible D gene (5 bases). This CDR3 comprises 16 residues. CDR1 and CDR2 from the germline V gene are SGHTA and FQGTGA. Trimming pared 5 bases from V and 1 base from J, leaving 17 bases between.

The table lists this clonotype with many counts. The chain combines TRBV24-1 with TRBJ2-7; D gene ambiguous. Germline CDR1 KGHDR, CDR2 SFDVKD. The CDR3 is made up of 13 amino acids. The ends were cut back, 5 bases at V and 6 bases at J, with 13 bases in the middle. CDR3 DNA: TGTGCCACCAGTGCCCCGAGGCATTCCGAGCAGTACTTC. This sequence encodes CATSAPRHSEQYF.

There are many counts of this clonotype. The chain joins TRBV20-1 to TRBJ2-7, with D maybe TRBD2 (5 bases). This CDR3 has 12 residues. V lost 5 bases and J lost 0, with 8 bases in between. Germline-derived CDR1 and CDR2 are DFQATT and SNEGSKA (reference sequence). CDR3 loop: CSAERDSYEQYF. CDR3 in DNA: TGCAGTGCTGAACGGGACTCCTACGAGCAGTACTTC.

The chain uses TRBV6-1 and TRBJ1-2; unclear D gene. Trimming cost V 7 bases and J 4 bases, with 4 bases left between them. The V gene's germline CDR1 is MNHNS and CDR2 SASEGT. The CDR3 is 10 residues long. CDR3 sequence (DNA): TGTGCCAGCAAAGTCTATGGCTACACCTTC. It yields the protein CASKVYGYTF.

CDR3 protein: CASKLQGAVTGELFF. The CDR3, as DNA: TGTGCCAGCAAACTACAGGGGGCGGTCACCGGGGAGCTGTTTTTT. The gene calls are TRBV6-1 and TRBJ2-2; TRBD1 matches at 9 bases. Germline CDR1 is MNHNS and CDR2 is SASEGT. V gave up 7 bases and J gave up 4 bases; unmatched junction bases: 7. This CDR3 region has 15 residues.

V and J are TRBV6-1 and TRBJ1-2; D not resolved. Trimming took 1 base from V and 6 from J, leaving 6 bases between them. The germline V gene encodes CDR1 MNHNS and CDR2 SASEGT. The CDR3 contains 12 residues. CDR3 loop: CASSEVGDGYTF. Written as DNA, the CDR3 is TGTGCCAGCAGTGAAGTTGGTGATGGCTACACCTTC.

This clonotype appeared many times. This rearrangement joins TRBV19 to TRBJ1-1, with D perhaps TRBD1 (6 bases). The CDR3 sequence is 15 residues long. V was cut by 3 bases and J by 3 bases, with 14 bases left in between. In germline, CDR1 is LNHDA, CDR2 SQIVND (reference sequence). As DNA, the CDR3 is TGTGCCAGTAGTATTGGGGGGGCTGATGACACTGAAGCTTTCTTT. Protein product: CASSIGGADDTEAFF.

This sequence joins TRBV7-2 and TRBJ2-5; the D is unclear. V shed 1 base and J shed 5 bases, with 14 bases lying between them. Germline V lookup: CDR1 SGHTA, CDR2 FQGNSA. CDR3 size: 15 residues. The CDR3 here is CASSLGQMNPETQYF. The CDR3, as DNA: TGTGCCAGCAGCTTAGGGCAAATGAATCCCGAGACCCAGTACTTC.

This clonotype was recorded at least ten times. The chain couples TRBV12-3 or TRBV12-4 to TRBJ1-1, with D perhaps TRBD1 (6 bases). This CDR3 is built from 14 residues. Trimming shortened V by 8 bases and J by 0 bases, and 13 bases separated the two germline ends. The CDR3 DNA reads as TGTGCCAGCTGCCCCGGGGGGCTGAACACTGAAGCTTTCTTT. It specifies CASCPGGLNTEAFF.

The CDR3 spells CAISSTSSGAETQYF. DNA of the CDR3: TGTGCCATCAGTAGTACTTCATCGGGGGCAGAGACCCAGTACTTC. J is TRBJ2-5 and V is TRBV10-3; D possibly matches TRBD1 or TRBD2 (6 bases each). CDR1 and CDR2 (germline): ENHRY, SYGVKD. Trimming took off 5 bases at V and 4 bases at J, with 17 bases between the two ends. The CDR3 has 15 residues.

This clonotype was seen ten or more times. The V gene is TRBV7-2, the J gene TRBJ2-7; TRBD2 matches at 12 bases. The CDR3 has 14 amino acids. CDR1 and CDR2 (germline): SGHTA, FQGNSA. Trimming removed 5 bases from V and 4 bases from J; junction bases left unmatched: 3. The CDR3 bases are TGTGCCAGCAGCCAGGGACTAGCGGGTTACGAGCAGTACTTC. This translates into CASSQGLAGYEQYF.

Ten or more counts support this clonotype. The chain has TRBV6-2 or TRBV6-3 and TRBJ2-7; the match to TRBD1 covers 10 bases. CDR1 and CDR2 from the germline V gene are MNHEY and SVGEGT. V shed 0 bases, J shed 4 bases, and the junction held 6 bases outside the gene matches. The CDR3 covers 16 residues. The CDR3 DNA sequence: TGTGCCAGCAGTTACTCTACCCCGGGACAGGGGTACGAGCAGTACTTC. Its protein is CASSYSTPGQGYEQYF.

The J gene is TRBJ1-5, the V gene TRBV10-3; TRBD1 matches 10 bases. Germline V CDR1 and CDR2: ENHRY, SYGVKD. J lost 5 bases, V lost 6 bases, and 7 bases had no gene match. This CDR3 is built from 15 residues. The CDR3 loop reads CAISDGTGEYQPQHF. In DNA, the CDR3 is TGTGCCATCAGCGACGGGACAGGGGAATATCAGCCCCAGCATTTT.

This clonotype was recorded a few times. This chain uses TRBV20-1 with TRBJ1-2; TRBD1 matches at 9 bases. This CDR3 is 17 amino acids long. Germline V gives CDR1 DFQATT, CDR2 SNEGSKA (reference sequence). Trimming at V came to 1 base and at J to 7 bases, leaving 16 bases not matched to a gene. CDR3 sequence reads: CSARAVTTAQGARGYTF. CDR3 in DNA: TGCAGTGCTAGAGCCGTAACCACCGCACAGGGGGCGCGTGGCTACACCTTC.

This clonotype was recorded many times. V gene TRBV20-1 combines with J gene TRBJ1-2; 8 positions match TRBD1. Germline trimming cut 5 bases from V and 5 bases from J; bases unmatched to any gene: 10. Germline CDR1 DFQATT, CDR2 SNEGSKA (reference sequence). The CDR3 totals 14 residues. CDR3 bases: TGCAGTGCTTTGATCGGACAGGGTATTTATGGCTACACCTTC. Protein: CSALIGQGIYGYTF.

This clonotype was seen at least ten times. V gene TRBV20-1 combines with J gene TRBJ2-6; TRBD2 matches at 9 bases. Germline trimming cut 1 base from V and 0 bases from J; bases unmatched to any gene: 1. CDR3 length: 16 residues. Germline CDR1 DFQATT, CDR2 SNEGSKA (reference sequence). The CDR3 loop reads CSARAAGGSGANVLTF. The CDR3 DNA sequence: TGCAGTGCTAGAGCAGCGGGGGGCTCTGGGGCCAACGTCCTGACTTTC.

This clonotype came up once. The CDR3 region has the DNA TGTGCCAGCAGCGCTGCCCCTCCCGGTTTCCAGACCCAGTACTTC. Its translation is CASSAAPPGFQTQYF. The chain has TRBV6-1 and TRBJ2-5; D unclear. Trimming removed 6 bases at V and 6 bases at J, with 20 bases between. Germline V gene lookup returns CDR1 MNHNS and CDR2 SASEGT. This CDR3 is 15 amino acids long.

The chain joins TRBV20-1 to TRBJ2-5, with D maybe TRBD2 (7 bases). CDR1 is DFQATT, CDR2 SNEGSKA, per germline (reference sequence). V gave up 6 bases and J gave up 5 bases, with 19 bases separating them. The CDR3 spans 14 residues. CDR3 sequence: CSAGGAGVDETQYF. The CDR3 nucleotides are TGCAGTGCGGGGGGGGCGGGAGTGGACGAGACCCAGTACTTC.

Written as DNA, the CDR3 is TGTGCCAGCAGCTTAACGAGGGGGCAACAGCCCCAGCATTTT. Translated: CASSLTRGQQPQHF. The V and J genes are TRBV7-3 and TRBJ1-5; 7 nucleotides agree with TRBD1. Looked up from germline, CDR1 is SGHTA and CDR2 is FQGTGA. The CDR3 has 14 amino acids. With 0 bases clipped from V and 7 bases from J, the junction kept 3 bases outside the gene matches.

This clonotype was seen at least ten times. The V gene is TRBV2, the J gene TRBJ1-1; 8 bases are a match to TRBD1. With 3 bases clipped from V and 5 bases from J, the junction kept 8 bases outside the gene matches. This CDR3 is built from 15 residues. Per the germline V gene, CDR1 is SNHLY and CDR2 is FYNNEI. CDR3 protein: CASSDFGQGDTEAFF. The CDR3 DNA is TGTGCCAGCAGTGATTTCGGACAGGGAGATACTGAAGCTTTCTTT.

This clonotype was seen repeatedly, ten times or more. This rearrangement joins TRBV12-3 or TRBV12-4 to TRBJ1-6; D not resolved. This CDR3 is 14 amino acids long. Trimming cost V 6 bases and J 8 bases, with 14 bases left between them. CDR3 bases: TGTGCCAGCAGAGCGCACAGAGAGGATTCACCCCTCCACTTT. It specifies CASRAHREDSPLHF.

This clonotype turned up a few times. This sequence joins TRBV7-9 and TRBJ1-6; D gene uncertain. The CDR3 is 15 residues long. Germline-derived CDR1 and CDR2 are SEHNR and FQNEAQ (reference sequence). The ends were cut back, 1 base at V and 6 bases at J, with 10 bases in the middle. The CDR3 bases are TGTGCCAGCAGCTTAGGCGACCCTTTTAATTCACCCCTCCACTTT. Translating gives CASSLGDPFNSPLHF.

This clonotype was counted at least ten times. The rearrangement links TRBV6-2 or TRBV6-3 to TRBJ1-5, with 11 bases identical to TRBD1. V shed 0 bases, J shed 2 bases, and the junction held 6 bases outside the gene matches. Per the germline V gene, CDR1 is MNHEY and CDR2 is SVGEGT. The CDR3 spans 18 residues. CDR3 DNA sequence: TGTGCCAGCAGTTACTCCCAAGGACAGGGGGCCGGCAATCAGCCCCAGCATTTT. This codes for CASSYSQGQGAGNQPQHF.

In this sample, this clonotype turned up many times. CDR3 region: CSARRAGELAKNIQYF. For the CDR3, the DNA is TGCAGTGCTAGAAGGGCAGGTGAACTAGCCAAAAACATTCAGTACTTC. The rearrangement joins TRBV20-1 to TRBJ2-4, with D unresolved. V was trimmed by 2 bases and J by 0 bases, leaving 14 bases between them. The V gene's germline CDR1 is DFQATT and CDR2 SNEGSKA (reference sequence). This CDR3 has 16 residues.

There are many counts of this clonotype. The V gene is TRBV20-1, the J gene TRBJ2-7, with no clear D. This CDR3 has 12 amino acids. Per the germline V gene, CDR1 is DFQATT and CDR2 is SNEGSKA (reference sequence). V shed 6 bases and J shed 5 bases, with 14 bases lying between them. The chain's CDR3 is CSARTPHHEQYF. The CDR3 nucleotides are TGCAGTGCCAGAACGCCACACCACGAGCAGTACTTC.